This entry features one TCR beta chain sequence. In this sample, this clonotype turned up a few times. The antigen this receptor binds is unknown. There are no base qualities to consult, and no much larger clone falls within one base. These data belong to a study of response to subunit inactivated influenza vaccine (dated by TCRdb to 2016 to 2019). With respect to the entire study: To follow how T cells responded to a trivalent subunit inactivated influenza vaccine, the researchers relied on deep quantitative profiling of the T cell receptor repertoire. Findings and caveats that apply to the study as a whole: According to the authors, only a limited number of new T cells may be recruited by each seasonal influenza vaccination.

Reading from cysteine to phenylalanine, the CDR3 counts 14 amino acids. Only the CDR3 region is kept as DNA, spanning 42 bases read in frame from base 1. Via the germline V gene (reference sequence), CDR1 is DFQATT and CDR2 SNEGSKA. At the junction V is shortened by 3 bases and J by 2 bases, with 12 bases in between. Library construction relied on RT-PCR. The sequencing machine was an Illumina HiSeq 2500. The public reads were run again by TCRdb, first through fastp at Q25 and then through MiXCR, and only productive beta chains were kept. Under each unique CDR3 protein, matching rows form one entry showing the most common genes and DNA. Present in this sample are roughly 520,000 distinct CDR3 sequences, about 25% of which were seen just once. 1.5% to 2% of the sample lies in the top ten.

This chain joins TRBV20-1 to TRBJ2-3, with TRBD1 as a weak D call on 6 bases. Specimen: CD4+ T cells sorted from PBMCs, collected roughly 5 days after vaccination. The clonotype was recovered from a man aged 50 or older who received an inactivated influenza vaccine. Donor details come from another sample of the same person, matched by shared clones. The bases are TGCAGTGCTAGTCAGGGGTCGACCACAGATACGCAGTATTTT. It is translated as CSASQGSTTDTQYF.